This TCR beta chain was obtained from a study of long-term antiretroviral therapy in people with HIV. The study's findings and limits: All blood samples came from the years 2004 to 2017, possibly under older ART regimens.

As to this clone: Its antigen is not identified. The junction and the germline gene differ at one end; a read error may be behind it.

The V gene's germline CDR1 is MNHNS and CDR2 SASEGT. The CDR3 has 15 amino acids. Survey-level immunoSEQ v3.0 assays were run. TCRdb's table, derived via immunoSEQ multiplex PCR, lists solely in-frame clones and lacks some. The sample has about 25,000 clones, 65% to 80% seen once. The source is a woman in her thirties or forties with HIV. The input for sequencing was unsorted PBMCs, taken 0.5 years after starting antiretroviral therapy. This chain joins TRBV6-1 and TRBJ1-1; weak D call: TRBD1 (6 bases). The CDR3 bases are TGTGCCAGCAATGAAAGGGGGTTCGTTAGCACTGAAGCTTTCTTT. Its protein is CASNERGFVSTEAFF.